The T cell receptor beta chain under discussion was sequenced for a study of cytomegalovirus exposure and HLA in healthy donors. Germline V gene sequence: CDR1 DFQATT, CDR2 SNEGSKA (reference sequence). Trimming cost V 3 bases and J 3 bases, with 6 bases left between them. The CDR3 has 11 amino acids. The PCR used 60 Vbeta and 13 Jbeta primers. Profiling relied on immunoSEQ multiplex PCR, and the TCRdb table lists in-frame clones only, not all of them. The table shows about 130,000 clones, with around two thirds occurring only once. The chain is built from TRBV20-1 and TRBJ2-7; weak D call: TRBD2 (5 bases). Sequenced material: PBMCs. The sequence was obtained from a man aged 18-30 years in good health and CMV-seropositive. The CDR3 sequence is CSASRDYEQYF. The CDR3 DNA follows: TGCAGTGCTAGCCGGGACTACGAGCAGTACTTC.